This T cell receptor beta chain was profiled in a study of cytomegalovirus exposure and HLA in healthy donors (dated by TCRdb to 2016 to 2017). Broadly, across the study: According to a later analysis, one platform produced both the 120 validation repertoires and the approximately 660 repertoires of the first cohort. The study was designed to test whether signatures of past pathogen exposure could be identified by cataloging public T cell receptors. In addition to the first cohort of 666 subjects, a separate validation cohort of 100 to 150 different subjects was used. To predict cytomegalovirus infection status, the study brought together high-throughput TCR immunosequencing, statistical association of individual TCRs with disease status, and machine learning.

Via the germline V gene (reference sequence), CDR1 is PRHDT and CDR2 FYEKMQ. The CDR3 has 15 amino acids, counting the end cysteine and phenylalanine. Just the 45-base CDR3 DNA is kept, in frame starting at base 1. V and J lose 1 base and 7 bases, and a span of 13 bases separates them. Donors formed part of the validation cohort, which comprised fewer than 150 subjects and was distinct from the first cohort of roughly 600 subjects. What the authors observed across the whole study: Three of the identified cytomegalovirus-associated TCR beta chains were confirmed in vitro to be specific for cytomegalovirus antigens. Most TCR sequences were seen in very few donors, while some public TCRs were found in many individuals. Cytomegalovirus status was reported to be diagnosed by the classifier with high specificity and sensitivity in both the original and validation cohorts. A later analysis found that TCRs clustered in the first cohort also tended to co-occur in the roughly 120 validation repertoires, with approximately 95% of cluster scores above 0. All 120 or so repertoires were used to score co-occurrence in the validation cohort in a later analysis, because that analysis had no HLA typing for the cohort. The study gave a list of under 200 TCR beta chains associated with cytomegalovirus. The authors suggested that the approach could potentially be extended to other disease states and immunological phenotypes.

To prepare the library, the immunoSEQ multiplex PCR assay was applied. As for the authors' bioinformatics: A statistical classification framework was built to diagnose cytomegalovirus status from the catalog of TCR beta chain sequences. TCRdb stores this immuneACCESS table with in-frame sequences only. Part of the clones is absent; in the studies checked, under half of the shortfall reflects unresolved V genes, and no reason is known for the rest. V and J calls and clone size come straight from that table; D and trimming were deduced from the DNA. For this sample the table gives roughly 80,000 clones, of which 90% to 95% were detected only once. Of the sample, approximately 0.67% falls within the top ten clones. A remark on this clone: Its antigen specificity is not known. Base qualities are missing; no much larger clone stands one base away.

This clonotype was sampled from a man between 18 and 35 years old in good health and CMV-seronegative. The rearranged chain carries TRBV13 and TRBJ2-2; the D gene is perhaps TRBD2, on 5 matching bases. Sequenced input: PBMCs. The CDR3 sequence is CASSLVSGSVGELFF. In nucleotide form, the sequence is TGTGCCAGCAGCTTAGTTTCGGGGAGCGTCGGGGAGCTGTTTTTT.